Shown below are 29 T cell receptor beta chains from a single sample sequenced in a study of control samples from healthy donors and cancer patients. Clones were sequenced by immunoSEQ multiplex PCR, and TCRdb holds only the in-frame ones, with some missing. Here the sample spans about 40,000 clones, 80% to 95% being singletons. The sequenced sample was blood. Receptors originate from a woman aged 45-59 years in good health.

The chain couples TRBV2 to TRBJ1-4, with D tentatively TRBD1 (5 bases). Trimming left V 4 bases short and J 4 bases short, with 16 bases between. Per the germline V gene, CDR1 is SNHLY and CDR2 is FYNNEI. This CDR3 contains 16 residues. CDR3 amino acids: CASSVGPSGNNEKLFF. In nucleotides, the CDR3 is TGTGCCAGCAGTGTAGGCCCATCAGGGAATAATGAAAAACTGTTTTTT.

The chain recombines TRBV6-6 with TRBJ1-1; no firm D call. The V end was cut by 4 bases, the J end by 3 bases, with 15 bases between. Germline values: CDR1 MNHNY, CDR2 SVGAGI (reference sequence). The CDR3 sequence is 15 residues long. In nucleotides, the CDR3 is TGTGCCAGCAGTTCCGGCTGGGGTGGGTACACTGAAGCTTTCTTT. Protein: CASSSGWGGYTEAFF.

In DNA form, the CDR3 reads TGCAGCGTGACGACAGGCGCCTCGTATGAGCAGTTCTTC. Translating gives CSVTTGASYEQFF. The genes are TRBV29-1 and TRBJ2-1; weak D call: TRBD1 (6 bases). Germline V gene data show CDR1 as SQVTM and CDR2 as ANQGSEA. V was pared by 6 bases and J by 8 bases, with 17 bases between. CDR3 size: 13 residues.

This sequence joins TRBV2 and TRBJ1-2; D remains ambiguous. The CDR3 runs 13 residues. V lost 7 bases to trimming and J lost 0 bases, with 9 bases between them. The germline CDR1 and CDR2 sequences are SNHLY and FYNNEI. CDR3 bases: TGTGCCAGCATCTGGACGGCTAACTATGGCTACACCTTC. This codes for CASIWTANYGYTF.

The genes are TRBV5-1 and TRBJ1-2; maybe TRBD1 (5 bases). V was pared by 0 bases and J by 4 bases, with 7 bases between. The length of the CDR3 is 13 residues. Germline CDR1 SGHRS, CDR2 YFSETQ. CDR3 region: CASSLEGLYGYTF. DNA of the CDR3: TGCGCCAGCAGCTTGGAGGGGCTCTATGGCTACACCTTC.

The rearrangement joins TRBV9 to TRBJ2-3; maybe TRBD2 (7 bases). The V end lost 0 bases, the J end lost 6 bases, and 20 bases lay between the germline ends. The germline CDR1 and CDR2 sequences are SGDLS and YYNGEE. CDR3 size: 17 residues. As DNA, the CDR3 is TGTGCCAGCAGCGTAGCTACCGGGGGGCTAGAGGGGGATACGCAGTATTTT. Amino acids: CASSVATGGLEGDTQYF.

This clone is a singleton in its sample. This CDR3 is CASSKVEKGQGNTEAFF. Written as DNA, the CDR3 is TGTGCCAGCAGCAAAGTCGAGAAAGGACAGGGAAACACTGAAGCTTTCTTT. The chain employs TRBV21-1 and TRBJ1-1; no DNA check was done on the table's D call, TRBD1. TRBV21-1 is an annotated pseudogene. The CDR3 spans 17 residues.

The chain carries TRBV28 and TRBJ1-1; D is uncertain. In germline, CDR1 is MDHEN, CDR2 SYDVKM. V was cut by 6 bases and J by 3 bases, with 8 bases left in between. CDR3 length equals 12 residues. The CDR3 here is CASRHQDTEAFF. The CDR3 DNA follows: TGTGCCAGCAGACATCAAGACACTGAAGCTTTCTTT.

CDR3 nucleotides: TGTGCCAGCAGTACGCCCACCGGGGAGCTGTTTTTT. Translated: CASSTPTGELFF. The genes are TRBV12-3 or TRBV12-4 and TRBJ2-2; D uncertain. V was trimmed by 5 bases and J by 4 bases, leaving 5 bases between them. The CDR3 spans 12 residues.

The table lists this clone with a count of one. The chain joins TRBV4-2 to TRBJ1-3; D may be TRBD1 (5 bases). Germline loops: CDR1 LGHNA, CDR2 YNFKEQ. This CDR3 spans 21 amino acids. Trimming pared 0 bases from V and 1 base from J, leaving 25 bases between. CDR3 in amino acids: CASSQEILGPGQINSGNTIYF. CDR3 sequence (DNA): TGTGCCAGCAGCCAAGAGATACTAGGGCCGGGGCAGATTAATTCTGGAAACACCATATATTTT.

This clone appeared once. The chain has TRBV28 and TRBJ1-1; 9 bases are shared with TRBD1. The junction had 4 bases not matched to a gene; V was cut back by 6 bases and J by 8 bases. CDR1 MDHEN and CDR2 SYDVKM come from the germline V gene. This CDR3 is built from 12 residues. DNA for the CDR3: TGTGCCAGCAGGCAGACAGGGGGGGAAGCTTTCTTT. It codes for CASRQTGGEAFF.

The V gene is TRBV21-1, the J gene TRBJ2-2; TRBD2 is taken as the D call from the table, unchecked against the DNA. TRBV21-1 corresponds to a pseudogene. The CDR3 loop spans 19 amino acids. CDR3 loop: CASSKALTSGGTHTGELFF. CDR3 DNA sequence: TGTGCCAGCAGCAAAGCGCTAACTAGCGGGGGGACGCACACCGGGGAGCTGTTTTTT.

The gene calls are TRBV19 and TRBJ1-1; D is uncertain. V was cut by 2 bases and J by 8 bases, with 18 bases left in between. Germline-derived CDR1 and CDR2 are LNHDA and SQIVND (reference sequence). This CDR3 is 15 amino acids long. CDR3 amino acids: CASSISVGYTSEAFF. The DNA for the CDR3 is TGTGCCAGTAGTATATCGGTGGGTTATACGTCGGAAGCTTTCTTT. Full variable domain (remainder filled in from reference TRBV19 and TRBJ1-1): DGGITQSPKYLFRKEGQNVTLSCEQNLNHDAMYWYRQDPGQGLRLIYYSQIVNDFQKGDIAEGYSVSREKKESFPLTVTSAQKNPTAFYLCASSISVGYTSEAFFGQGTRLTVV.

The CDR3: CASARDRAAGELFF. In nucleotides, the CDR3 is TGCGCCAGCGCCAGGGACAGGGCGGCCGGGGAGCTGTTTTTT. This chain uses TRBV5-1 with TRBJ2-2; TRBD1 matches 9 bases. The CDR3 has 14 residues. J lost 6 bases, V lost 7 bases, and 7 bases had no gene match. The germline gives CDR1 SGHRS, CDR2 YFSETQ.

Of note for this clone: Additional DNA sequences in this sample encode the identical CDR3. The chain is built from TRBV7-3 and TRBJ1-1; weak D call: TRBD1 (6 bases). The V end was cut by 2 bases, the J end by 8 bases, with 9 bases between. Germline lookup yields CDR1 SGHTA and CDR2 FQGTGA. This CDR3 region has 12 residues. CDR3 sequence (DNA): TGTGCCAGCAGCTTAGGGCAGGGGGAAGCTTTCTTT. Encoded protein: CASSLGQGEAFF.

The chain has TRBV18 and TRBJ2-7, with no clear D. The germline CDR1 and CDR2 sequences are KGHSH and LQKENI. The CDR3 is 15 amino acids. The V end was cut by 1 base, the J end by 0 bases, with 10 bases between. CDR3 in DNA: TGTGCCAGCTCACCACTCTCAGGAAACTCCTACGAGCAGTACTTC. This codes for CASSPLSGNSYEQYF.

The V gene is TRBV19, the J gene TRBJ2-7, with 7 bases identical to TRBD2. J was trimmed by 2 bases and V by 5 bases; bases with no gene match: 6. The germline V gene has CDR1 LNHDA and CDR2 SQIVND (reference sequence). The CDR3 is 14 residues long. The CDR3 loop is CASSWLAEPYEQYF. CDR3 nucleotides: TGTGCCAGTAGTTGGCTAGCGGAGCCCTACGAGCAGTACTTC.

The genes are TRBV28 and TRBJ1-4; D gene ambiguous. V was shortened by 2 bases and J by 2 bases, with 12 bases between the two germline ends. The CDR3 is 16 amino acids. In germline, CDR1 is MDHEN, CDR2 SYDVKM. The CDR3 here is CASSLPETYTNEKLFF. The CDR3 nucleotides are TGTGCCAGCAGTTTACCTGAGACGTACACTAATGAAAAACTGTTTTTT.

The chain employs TRBV7-2 and TRBJ2-1; no clear D gene. This CDR3 has 13 amino acids. The V end lost 4 bases, the J end lost 0 bases, and 4 bases lay between the germline ends. Germline values: CDR1 SGHTA, CDR2 FQGNSA. DNA for the CDR3: TGTGCCAGCAGCTCGATCTCCTACAATGAGCAGTTCTTC. This encodes CASSSISYNEQFF.

Remarks on this clone: Other DNA sequences in this specimen translate into the identical CDR3. This chain uses TRBV28 with TRBJ1-2, with D perhaps matching TRBD1 (5 bases). The CDR3 is 14 residues long. V was cut by 6 bases and J by 1 base, with 12 bases left in between. The germline CDR1 and CDR2 sequences are MDHEN and SYDVKM. The CDR3 loop reads CASSSGQGNYGYTF. As DNA, the CDR3 is TGTGCCAGCAGCTCCGGGCAGGGTAACTATGGCTACACCTTC.

The chain links TRBV3-1 (or the pseudogene TRBV3-2) to TRBJ2-3; tentatively, D is TRBD2 (6 bases). V was pared by 3 bases and J by 0 bases, with 22 bases between. There are 19 residues in the CDR3. Per the germline V gene, CDR1 is LGHDT and CDR2 is YNNKEL (reference sequence). Here the CDR3 reads CASSHERVWAGTSTDTQYF. CDR3 in DNA: TGTGCCAGCAGCCACGAACGCGTCTGGGCGGGGACTAGCACAGATACGCAGTATTTT.

V usage is TRBV19 and J usage is TRBJ2-2; TRBD1 might be the D (6 bases). Between the trimmed V and J ends, which lost 3 bases and 5 bases, there was a span of 16 bases. Germline-derived CDR1 and CDR2 are LNHDA and SQIVND (reference sequence). The CDR3 has 16 residues. The CDR3 loop is CASSIGLGARTGELFF. The CDR3 nucleotides are TGTGCCAGTAGTATCGGCCTGGGGGCAAGAACCGGGGAGCTGTTTTTT.

V and J are TRBV7-6 and TRBJ2-3; 12 bases map to TRBD2. Looked up from germline, CDR1 is SGHVS and CDR2 is FNYEAQ. CDR3 length equals 18 residues. Germline trimming cut 5 bases from V and 1 base from J; bases unmatched to any gene: 10. CDR3 protein: CASSTLAGGGIGTDTQYF. Written as DNA, the CDR3 is TGTGCCAGCAGCACACTAGCGGGGGGAGGGATTGGCACAGATACGCAGTATTTT.

V usage is TRBV24-1 and J usage is TRBJ2-2; D may be TRBD1 (5 bases). Germline V CDR1 and CDR2: KGHDR, SFDVKD. The CDR3 is 14 residues long. Trimming cost V 5 bases and J 3 bases, with 9 bases left between them. CDR3 residues: CATSGEGDTGELFF. The CDR3 DNA sequence: TGTGCCACCAGTGGTGAAGGGGACACCGGGGAGCTGTTTTTT.

The chain employs TRBV11-2 and TRBJ1-5; D unresolved. From germline, CDR1 is SGHAT and CDR2 FQNNGV. The CDR3 sequence is 16 residues long. V lost 1 base, J lost 3 bases, and 13 bases lay in between. CDR3 residues: CASSLVAGVSNQPQHF. The CDR3 DNA reads as TGTGCCAGCAGCTTAGTTGCGGGCGTTTCCAATCAGCCCCAGCATTTT.

The chain is built from TRBV19 and TRBJ2-2; 7 bases are a match to TRBD2. The CDR3 runs to 14 residues. Trimming cost V 3 bases and J 5 bases; bases outside gene matches: 3. Looked up from germline, CDR1 is LNHDA and CDR2 is SQIVND (reference sequence). The DNA for the CDR3 is TGTGCCAGTAGTATCGGGCGGGGGACCGGGGAGCTGTTTTTT. This gives the protein CASSIGRGTGELFF.

The chain uses TRBV19 and TRBJ2-7; D is perhaps TRBD1 (5 bases). The CDR3 runs to 15 residues. Trimming took 5 bases from V and 3 from J, leaving 17 bases between them. Looked up from germline, CDR1 is LNHDA and CDR2 is SQIVND (reference sequence). CDR3 nucleotide sequence: TGTGCCAGTAGTGAACAGGATGATTCTGACTACGAGCAGTACTTC. It translates to CASSEQDDSDYEQYF.

Points on this clone: The same CDR3 can be traced to other DNA sequences in this sample. The V call is TRBV18, the J call TRBJ1-4; 8 bases agree with TRBD1. Germline values: CDR1 KGHSH, CDR2 LQKENI. This CDR3 has 17 amino acids. V dropped 6 bases and J dropped 7; count of bases not matched to a gene: 16. CDR3 residues: CASSRGTGATVGEKLFF. The DNA for the CDR3 is TGTGCCAGCTCCCGCGGGACAGGCGCTACAGTTGGTGAAAAACTGTTTTTT.

This chain connects TRBV19 to TRBJ1-5, with D possibly TRBD1 on 6 matching bases. The CDR3 is made up of 14 amino acids. CDR1 and CDR2 (germline): LNHDA, SQIVND (reference sequence). The V end lost 5 bases, the J end lost 0 bases, and 8 bases lay between the germline ends. The CDR3 here is CASSWDNSNQPQHF. CDR3 bases: TGTGCCAGTAGTTGGGACAATAGCAATCAGCCCCAGCATTTT.